One sample yielded the 15 T cell receptor beta chains listed below, sequenced in a study of control samples from healthy donors and cancer patients. Assay used: immunoSEQ multiplex PCR; TCRdb lists only in-frame clones, some missing. The sample has about 110,000 clones, around four fifths seen once. Sample: blood. The receptor source for this set is a woman between 45 and 65 years old in good health.

The chain links TRBV25-1 to TRBJ2-3; the D gene is possibly TRBD1 (5 bases). Germline-derived CDR1 and CDR2 are MGHDK and SYGVNS. This CDR3 has 14 residues. The V end was cut by 5 bases, the J end by 1 base, with 10 bases between. The CDR3 loop is CASSQLTGTDTQYF. The CDR3 nucleotides are TGTGCCAGCAGTCAGTTGACAGGCACAGATACGCAGTATTTT.

The table lists this clone with a count of one. The chain has TRBV25-1 and TRBJ2-3, with unresolved D. The CDR3 totals 15 residues. Trimming shortened V by 3 bases and J by 0 bases, and 10 bases separated the two germline ends. CDR1 is MGHDK and CDR2 is SYGVNS in the germline V gene. The CDR3 is CASSDPATSTDTQYF. CDR3 nucleotide sequence: TGTGCCAGCAGTGATCCAGCAACTAGCACAGATACGCAGTATTTT.

This clone has more than one count but fewer than ten. The rearrangement uses TRBV5-1 and TRBJ1-3; 9 bases map to TRBD1. This CDR3 is built from 17 residues. J gave up 2 bases and V 3 bases, and 9 bases lay outside the gene matches. Germline V lookup: CDR1 SGHRS, CDR2 YFSETQ. The CDR3 region is CASSSKGQGRAGNTIYF. In DNA, the CDR3 is TGCGCCAGCAGCTCGAAGGGACAGGGAAGGGCTGGAAACACCATATATTTT.

DNA for the CDR3: TGCGCCAGCAGCTTAGGACAGGGGGCGTCAAATTCACCCCTCCACTTT. Its protein is CASSLGQGASNSPLHF. The gene calls are TRBV5-1 and TRBJ1-6; 11 bases are a match to TRBD1. The ends lost 2 bases at V and 7 bases at J; junction bases unmatched: 5. This CDR3 has 16 residues. Germline V gene lookup returns CDR1 SGHRS and CDR2 YFSETQ.

This clone showed up just once. V usage is TRBV7-2 and J usage is TRBJ1-2; the D is unclear. The V gene lost 5 bases and the J gene lost 2 bases, with 15 bases spanning the gap. The CDR3 runs 15 residues. Germline V gene lookup returns CDR1 SGHTA and CDR2 FQGNSA. The CDR3 reads CASSPGNSANYGYTF. In nucleotides, the CDR3 is TGTGCCAGCAGCCCCGGGAACAGTGCGAACTATGGCTACACCTTC.

For the CDR3, the DNA is TGTGCCAGCAGCTTGGCGTTCCGGGACAGGGTTTTACATCAGCCCCAGCATTTT. Translating it yields CASSLAFRDRVLHQPQHF. V is TRBV5-5 and J is TRBJ1-5; 9 nucleotides align to TRBD1. Germline CDR1 is SGHKS and CDR2 is YYEKEE (reference sequence). Unmatched junction bases numbered 12, after V lost 0 bases and J lost 5 bases. The CDR3 length is 18 residues.

The CDR3 spells CASSYGGLNSPLHF. As DNA, the CDR3 is TGTGCCAGCAGTTACGGGGGGCTGAATTCACCCCTCCACTTT. The chain carries TRBV6-5 and TRBJ1-6, with D possibly TRBD1 on 6 matching bases. CDR3 length: 14 residues. V dropped 2 bases and J dropped 7 bases, with 9 bases sitting between them. CDR1 is MNHEY and CDR2 is SVGAGI in the germline V gene.

The CDR3 nucleotides read TGTGCCAGCAGCTTACAAGGACAGGGGGAAAAACTGTTTTTT. Its protein is CASSLQGQGEKLFF. The V gene is TRBV7-2, the J gene TRBJ1-4; 9 bases fit TRBD1. The J segment lost 8 bases and the V segment lost 2 bases, leaving 3 bases of the junction unmatched. CDR3 length: 14 amino acids. Germline V gene sequence: CDR1 SGHTA, CDR2 FQGNSA.

The chain joins TRBV7-2 to TRBJ2-1; weak D call: TRBD2 (6 bases). The CDR3 sequence is 16 residues long. Trimming pared 5 bases from V and 6 bases from J, leaving 20 bases between. The germline V gene encodes CDR1 SGHTA and CDR2 FQGNSA. The CDR3 is CASSQVVGGQGNEQFF. The CDR3 DNA reads TGTGCCAGCAGCCAGGTAGTCGGGGGTCAAGGCAATGAGCAGTTCTTC.

This chain links TRBV7-9 with TRBJ1-6; D not certain. This CDR3 is 12 amino acids long. Germline V gives CDR1 SEHNR, CDR2 FQNEAQ (reference sequence). Trimming shortened V by 1 base and J by 11 bases, and 6 bases separated the two germline ends. This CDR3 reads CASSLDWTPLHF. In DNA, the CDR3 is TGTGCCAGCAGCTTAGACTGGACACCCCTCCACTTT. The complete variable domain, with remaining parts taken from reference TRBV7-9 and TRBJ1-6, reads DTGVSQNPRHKITKRGQNVTFRCDPISEHNRLYWYRQTLGQGPEFLTYFQNEAQLEKSRLLSDRFSAERPKGSFSTLEIQRTEQGDSAMYLCASSLDWTPLHFGNGTRLTVT.

V is TRBV4-3 and J is TRBJ2-2; D remains unclear. CDR1 is LGHNA, CDR2 YSLEER, per germline. The CDR3 spans 15 residues. Between the trimmed V and J ends, which lost 4 bases and 1 base, there was a span of 10 bases. The CDR3 nucleotides read TGCGCCAGCAGCCGCGGAGTGGGGAACACCGGGGAGCTGTTTTTT. This sequence encodes CASSRGVGNTGELFF.

The chain carries TRBV6-1 and TRBJ1-2; tentatively, D is TRBD1 (6 bases). CDR3 length equals 14 residues. V dropped 1 base and J dropped 8 bases, with 14 bases sitting between them. Per germline, CDR1 MNHNS and CDR2 SASEGT. CDR3 residues: CASSEGRGAWGYTF. The CDR3 DNA reads as TGTGCCAGCAGTGAAGGGAGGGGGGCCTGGGGCTACACCTTC.

The J gene is TRBJ2-7, the V gene TRBV3-1 (or the pseudogene TRBV3-2); D is unresolved. The CDR3 spans 13 residues. V was trimmed by 8 bases and J by 2 bases, leaving 13 bases between them. In germline, CDR1 is LGHDT, CDR2 YNNKEL (reference sequence). The chain's CDR3 is CASGPVNPYEQYF. The DNA for the CDR3 is TGTGCCAGCGGGCCCGTAAATCCCTACGAGCAGTACTTC.

V usage is TRBV7-2 and J usage is TRBJ1-1; possibly TRBD1 for D (5 bases). Germline V gives CDR1 SGHTA, CDR2 FQGNSA. The CDR3 has 14 residues. V lost 0 bases to trimming and J lost 4 bases, with 9 bases between them. CDR3 protein: CASSLAFGGTEAFF. CDR3 sequence (DNA): TGTGCCAGCAGCTTAGCTTTCGGGGGCACTGAAGCTTTCTTT.

The gene calls are TRBV5-1 and TRBJ2-5, with D uncertain. CDR3 length: 13 amino acids. Per germline, CDR1 SGHRS and CDR2 YFSETQ. Trimming removed 1 base from V and 13 bases from J, with 17 bases in between. The CDR3 region is CASSLPSPVARYF. CDR3 coding DNA: TGCGCCAGCAGCTTGCCGTCGCCGGTTGCGCGGTACTTC.